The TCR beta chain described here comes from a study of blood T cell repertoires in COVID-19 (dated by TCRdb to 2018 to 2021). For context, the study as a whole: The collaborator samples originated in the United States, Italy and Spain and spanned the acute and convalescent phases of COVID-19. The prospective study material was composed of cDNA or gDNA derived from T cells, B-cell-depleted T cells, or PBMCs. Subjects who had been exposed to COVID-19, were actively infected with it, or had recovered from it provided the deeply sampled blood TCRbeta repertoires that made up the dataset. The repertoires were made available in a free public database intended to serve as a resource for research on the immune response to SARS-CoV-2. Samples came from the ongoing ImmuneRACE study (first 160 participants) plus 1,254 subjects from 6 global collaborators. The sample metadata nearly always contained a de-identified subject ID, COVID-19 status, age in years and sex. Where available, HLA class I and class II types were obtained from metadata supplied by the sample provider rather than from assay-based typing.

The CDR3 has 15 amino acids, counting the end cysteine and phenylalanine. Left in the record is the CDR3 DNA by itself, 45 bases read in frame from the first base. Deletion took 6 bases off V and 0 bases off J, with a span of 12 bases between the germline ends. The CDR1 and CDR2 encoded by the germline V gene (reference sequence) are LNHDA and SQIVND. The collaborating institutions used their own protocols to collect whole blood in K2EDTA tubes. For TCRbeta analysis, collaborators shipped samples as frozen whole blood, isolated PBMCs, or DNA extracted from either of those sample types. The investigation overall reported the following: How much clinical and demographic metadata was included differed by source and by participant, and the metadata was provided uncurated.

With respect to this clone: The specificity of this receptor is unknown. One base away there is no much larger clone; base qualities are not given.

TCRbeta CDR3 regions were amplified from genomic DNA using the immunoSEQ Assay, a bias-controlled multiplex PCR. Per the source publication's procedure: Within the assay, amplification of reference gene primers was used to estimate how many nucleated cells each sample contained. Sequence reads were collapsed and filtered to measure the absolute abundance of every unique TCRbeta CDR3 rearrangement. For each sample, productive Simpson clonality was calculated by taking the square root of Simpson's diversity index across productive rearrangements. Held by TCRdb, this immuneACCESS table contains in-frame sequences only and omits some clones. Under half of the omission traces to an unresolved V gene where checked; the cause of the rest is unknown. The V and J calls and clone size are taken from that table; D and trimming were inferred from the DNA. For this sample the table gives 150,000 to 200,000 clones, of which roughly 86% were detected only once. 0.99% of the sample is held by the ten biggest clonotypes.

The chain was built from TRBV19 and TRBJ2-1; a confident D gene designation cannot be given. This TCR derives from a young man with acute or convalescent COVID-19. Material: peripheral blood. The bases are TGTGCCAGTAGCTTCCTCTCGGGCTCCTACAATGAGCAGTTCTTC. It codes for CASSFLSGSYNEQFF.